This TCR beta chain was retrieved from a study of Tregs in tolerant kidney transplant recipients. Study-wide points: No direct test of biological reproducibility was done here. Activated donor B cell expansion appeared to reveal the most relevant donor-specific TCRbeta repertoire.

Unstimulated regulatory T cells (CD4+CD25+CD127-), CD4+CD25- non-regulatory cells, CD4 and CD8 cells were FACS-sorted from thawed PBMCs. With respect to this clone: Its antigen remains unknown.

The assay was immunoSEQ multiplex PCR, and TCRdb's table has in-frame clones only and misses some. This table holds some 250,000 clones, about four fifths found once. The material sequenced was CD4+ T cells from blood. The TCR originated in a human donor in good health.

CDR3 bases: TGTGCCAGCGGTGACTATGGCTACACCTTC. Translated, it gives CASGDYGYTF. V is TRBV7-9 and J is TRBJ1-2; the D is unclear. Germline V gene lookup returns CDR1 SEHNR and CDR2 FQNEAQ (reference sequence). V lost 8 bases to trimming and J lost 3 bases, with 4 bases between them. The CDR3 consists of 10 residues. The full variable domain, in which reference TRBV7-9 and TRBJ1-2 provide the parts outside the CDR3, is DTGVSQNPRHKITKRGQNVTFRCDPISEHNRLYWYRQTLGQGPEFLTYFQNEAQLEKSRLLSDRFSAERPKGSFSTLEIQRTEQGDSAMYLCASGDYGYTFGSGTRLTVV.